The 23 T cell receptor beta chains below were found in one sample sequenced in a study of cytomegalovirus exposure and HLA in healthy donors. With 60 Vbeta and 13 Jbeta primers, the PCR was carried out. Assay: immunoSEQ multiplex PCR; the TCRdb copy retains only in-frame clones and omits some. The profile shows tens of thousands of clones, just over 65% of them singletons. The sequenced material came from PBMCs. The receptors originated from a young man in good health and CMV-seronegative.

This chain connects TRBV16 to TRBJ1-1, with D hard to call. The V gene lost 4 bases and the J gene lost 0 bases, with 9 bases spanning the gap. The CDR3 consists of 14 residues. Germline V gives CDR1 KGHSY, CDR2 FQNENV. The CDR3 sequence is CASSRYSLNTEAFF. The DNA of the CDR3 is TGTGCCAGCAGCCGTTATTCGTTGAACACTGAAGCTTTCTTT.

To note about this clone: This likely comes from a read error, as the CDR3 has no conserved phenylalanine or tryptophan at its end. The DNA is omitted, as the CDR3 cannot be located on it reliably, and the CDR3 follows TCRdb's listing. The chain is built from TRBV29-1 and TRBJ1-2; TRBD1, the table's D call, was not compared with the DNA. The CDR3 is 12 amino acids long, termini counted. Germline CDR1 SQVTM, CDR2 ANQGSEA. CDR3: CSVVGHERALMS.

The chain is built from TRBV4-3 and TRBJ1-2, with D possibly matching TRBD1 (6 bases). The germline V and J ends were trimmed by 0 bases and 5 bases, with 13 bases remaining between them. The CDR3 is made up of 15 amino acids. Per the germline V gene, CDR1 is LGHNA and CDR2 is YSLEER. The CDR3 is CASSQDRGGGYGYTF. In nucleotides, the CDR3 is TGCGCCAGCAGCCAAGATCGGGGGGGCGGTTATGGCTACACCTTC.

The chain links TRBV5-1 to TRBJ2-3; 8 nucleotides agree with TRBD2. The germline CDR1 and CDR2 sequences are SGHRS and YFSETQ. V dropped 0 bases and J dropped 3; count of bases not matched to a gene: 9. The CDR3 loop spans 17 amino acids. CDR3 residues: CASSLGIGAGATDTQYF. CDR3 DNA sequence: TGCGCCAGCAGCTTGGGGATCGGAGCGGGGGCGACAGATACGCAGTATTTT. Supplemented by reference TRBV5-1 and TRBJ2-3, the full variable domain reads KAGVTQTPRYLIKTRGQQVTLSCSPISGHRSVSWYQQTPGQGLQFLFEYFSETQRNKGNFPGRFSGRQFSNSRSEMNVSTLELGDSALYLCASSLGIGAGATDTQYFGPGTRLTVL.

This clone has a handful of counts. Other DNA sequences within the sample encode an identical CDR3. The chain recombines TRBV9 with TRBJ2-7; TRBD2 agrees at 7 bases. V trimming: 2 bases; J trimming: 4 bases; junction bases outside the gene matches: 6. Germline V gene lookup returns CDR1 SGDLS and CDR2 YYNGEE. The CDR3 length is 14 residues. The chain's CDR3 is CASSVGGEGYEQYF. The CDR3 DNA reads TGTGCCAGCAGCGTTGGGGGGGAGGGTTACGAGCAGTACTTC. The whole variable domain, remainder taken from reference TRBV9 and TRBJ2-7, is DSGVTQTPKHLITATGQRVTLRCSPRSGDLSVYWYQQSLDQGLQFLIQYYNGEERAKGNILERFSAQQFPDLHSELNLSSLELGDSALYFCASSVGGEGYEQYFGPGTRLTVT.

The CDR3 DNA reads TGTGCCAGCAGCCCAGATAGCTCAGGGGCGGGTGGCTACACCTTC. Amino acids: CASSPDSSGAGGYTF. The chain is built from TRBV5-6 and TRBJ1-2, with a weak D call TRBD1 (6 bases). The length of the CDR3 is 15 residues. Germline CDR1 SGHDT, CDR2 YYEEEE. V was trimmed by 4 bases and J by 7 bases, leaving 20 bases between them.

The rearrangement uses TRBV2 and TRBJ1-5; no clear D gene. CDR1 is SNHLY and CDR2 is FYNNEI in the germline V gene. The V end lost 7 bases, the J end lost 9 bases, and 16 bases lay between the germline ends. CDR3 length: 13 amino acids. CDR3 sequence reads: CASTVAGNWPQHF. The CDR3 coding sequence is TGTGCCAGCACCGTAGCCGGTAACTGGCCCCAGCATTTT.

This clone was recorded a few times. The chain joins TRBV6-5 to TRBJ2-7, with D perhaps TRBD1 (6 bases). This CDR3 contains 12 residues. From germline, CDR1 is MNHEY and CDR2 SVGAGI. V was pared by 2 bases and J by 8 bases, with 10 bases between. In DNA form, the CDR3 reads TGTGCCAGCAGTTACGGGGGCGAAAAGCAGTACTTC. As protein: CASSYGGEKQYF.

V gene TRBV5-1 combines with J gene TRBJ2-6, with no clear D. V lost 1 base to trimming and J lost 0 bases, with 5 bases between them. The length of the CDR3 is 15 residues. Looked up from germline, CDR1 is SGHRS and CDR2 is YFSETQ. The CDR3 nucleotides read TGCGCCAGCAGCTTGTCCTTCTCTGGGGCCAACGTCCTGACTTTC. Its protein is CASSLSFSGANVLTF.

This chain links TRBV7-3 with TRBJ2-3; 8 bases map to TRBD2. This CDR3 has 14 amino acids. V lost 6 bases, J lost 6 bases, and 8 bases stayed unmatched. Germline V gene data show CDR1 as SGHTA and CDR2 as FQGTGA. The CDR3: CASSAAGGGDTQYF. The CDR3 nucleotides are TGTGCCAGCAGTGCTGCGGGGGGCGGGGATACGCAGTATTTT.

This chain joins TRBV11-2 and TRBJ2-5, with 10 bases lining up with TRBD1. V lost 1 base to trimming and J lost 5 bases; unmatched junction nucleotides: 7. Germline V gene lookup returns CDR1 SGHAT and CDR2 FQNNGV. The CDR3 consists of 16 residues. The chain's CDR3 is CASSLVGDRGTETQYF. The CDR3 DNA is TGTGCCAGCAGCTTAGTTGGGGACAGGGGAACGGAGACCCAGTACTTC.

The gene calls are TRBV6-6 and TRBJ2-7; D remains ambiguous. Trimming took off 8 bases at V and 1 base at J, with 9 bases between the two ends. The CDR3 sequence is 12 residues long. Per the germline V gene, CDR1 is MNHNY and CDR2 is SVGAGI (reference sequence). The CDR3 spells CASRSLSYEQYF. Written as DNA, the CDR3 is TGTGCCAGCCGTAGTTTGTCCTACGAGCAGTACTTC.

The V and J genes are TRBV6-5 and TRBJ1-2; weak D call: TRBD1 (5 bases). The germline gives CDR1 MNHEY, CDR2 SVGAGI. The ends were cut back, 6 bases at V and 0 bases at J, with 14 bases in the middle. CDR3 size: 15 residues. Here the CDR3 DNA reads TGTGCCAGCAGCCTAAGGGGAGGAACTAACTATGGCTACACCTTC. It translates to CASSLRGGTNYGYTF.

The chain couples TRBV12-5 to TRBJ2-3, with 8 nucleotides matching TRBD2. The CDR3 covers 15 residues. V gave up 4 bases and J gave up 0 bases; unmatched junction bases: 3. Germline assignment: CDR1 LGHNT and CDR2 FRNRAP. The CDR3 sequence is CASGSSSGSTDTQYF. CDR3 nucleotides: TGTGCTAGTGGTTCCTCTAGCGGGAGCACAGATACGCAGTATTTT. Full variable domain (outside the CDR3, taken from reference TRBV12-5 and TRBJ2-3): DARVTQTPRHKVTEMGQEVTMRCQPILGHNTVFWYRQTMMQGLELLAYFRNRAPLDDSGMPKDRFSAEMPDATLATLKIQPSEPRDSAVYFCASGSSSGSTDTQYFGPGTRLTVL.

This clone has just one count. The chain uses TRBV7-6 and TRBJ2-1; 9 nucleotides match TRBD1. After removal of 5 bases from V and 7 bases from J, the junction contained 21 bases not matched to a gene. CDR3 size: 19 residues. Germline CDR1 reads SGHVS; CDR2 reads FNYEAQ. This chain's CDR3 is CASSRTTLVPGQGLNEQFF. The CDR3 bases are TGTGCCAGCAGCCGAACGACCTTGGTACCGGGACAGGGCTTAAATGAGCAGTTCTTC.

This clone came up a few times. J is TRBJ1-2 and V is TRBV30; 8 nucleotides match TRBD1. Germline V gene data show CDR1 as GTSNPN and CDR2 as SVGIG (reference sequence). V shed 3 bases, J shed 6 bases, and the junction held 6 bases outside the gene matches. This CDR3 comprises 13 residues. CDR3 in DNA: TGTGCCTGGAGGGCGCAGGGGGCGGATGGCTACACCTTC. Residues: CAWRAQGADGYTF.

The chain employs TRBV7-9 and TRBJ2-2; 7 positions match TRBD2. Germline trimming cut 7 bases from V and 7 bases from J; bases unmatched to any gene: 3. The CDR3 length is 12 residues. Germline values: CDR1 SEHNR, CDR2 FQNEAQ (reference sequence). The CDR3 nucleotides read TGTGCCAGCAACTCGGGAGGCGGGGAGCTGTTTTTT. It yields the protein CASNSGGGELFF. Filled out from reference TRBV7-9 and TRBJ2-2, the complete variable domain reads DTGVSQNPRHKITKRGQNVTFRCDPISEHNRLYWYRQTLGQGPEFLTYFQNEAQLEKSRLLSDRFSAERPKGSFSTLEIQRTEQGDSAMYLCASNSGGGELFFGEGSRLTVL.

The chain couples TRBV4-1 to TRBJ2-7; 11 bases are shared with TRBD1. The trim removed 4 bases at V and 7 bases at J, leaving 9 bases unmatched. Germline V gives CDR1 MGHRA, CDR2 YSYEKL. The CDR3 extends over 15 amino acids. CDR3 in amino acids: CASSPYRDRGLEQYF. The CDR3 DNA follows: TGCGCCAGCAGCCCGTACCGGGACAGGGGGTTGGAGCAGTACTTC.

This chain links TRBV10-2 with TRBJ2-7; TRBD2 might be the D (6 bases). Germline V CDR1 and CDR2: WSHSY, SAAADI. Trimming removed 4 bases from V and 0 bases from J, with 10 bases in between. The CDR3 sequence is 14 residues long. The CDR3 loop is CASSALASSYEQYF. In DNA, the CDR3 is TGCGCCAGCAGTGCGCTAGCGAGCTCCTACGAGCAGTACTTC.

This CDR3 is CASRGASGREGNEQFF. CDR3 coding DNA: TGTGCCAGCAGGGGGGCTAGCGGGAGGGAAGGCAATGAGCAGTTCTTC. This rearrangement joins TRBV27 to TRBJ2-1; 12 nucleotides match TRBD2. The germline V gene encodes CDR1 MNHEY and CDR2 SMNVEV (reference sequence). The J segment lost 6 bases and the V segment lost 6 bases, leaving 9 bases of the junction unmatched. The CDR3 runs 16 residues.

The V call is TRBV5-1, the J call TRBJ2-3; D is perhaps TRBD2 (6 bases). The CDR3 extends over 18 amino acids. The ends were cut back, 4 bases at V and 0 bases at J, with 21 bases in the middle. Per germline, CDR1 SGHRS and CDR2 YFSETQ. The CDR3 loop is CASSQRPGLTPSTDTQYF. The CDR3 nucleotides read TGCGCCAGCAGCCAGAGGCCAGGACTAACCCCAAGCACAGATACGCAGTATTTT.

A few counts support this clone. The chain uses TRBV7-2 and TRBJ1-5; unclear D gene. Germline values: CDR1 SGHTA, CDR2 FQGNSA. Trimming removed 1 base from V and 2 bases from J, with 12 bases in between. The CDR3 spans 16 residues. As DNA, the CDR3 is TGTGCCAGCAGCTTAGTAAGCGGGATAGGCAATCAGCCCCAGCATTTT. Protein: CASSLVSGIGNQPQHF.

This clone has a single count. DNA for the CDR3: TGTGCCAGCAGCCCCACCGGGTCCGCTTCCTACGAGCAGTACTTC. Encoded protein: CASSPTGSASYEQYF. This chain links TRBV7-2 with TRBJ2-7; D remains unclear. V was pared by 5 bases and J by 1 base, with 15 bases between. The CDR3 loop spans 15 amino acids. Germline loops: CDR1 SGHTA, CDR2 FQGNSA.